The rows below give T cell receptor beta chains drawn from one sample of a study of T cells after yellow fever vaccination. TCRdb re-called the 5' RACE reads through MiXCR, storing one row per CDR3 protein. The sample contains about 580,000 distinct CDR3 sequences, roughly 17% of which appear only once. The sample consisted of PBMCs, taken around 5 days after the first yellow fever vaccination. The receptors originated from a man between 18 and 29 years old who received the YFV17D yellow fever vaccine. The CDR3 runs from the conserved cysteine through the conserved F or W. The order of the fields is CDR3 length, V gene, clone size, J gene, D gene, CDR3 protein, CDR3 DNA. A D gene is named only where the DNA matches it firmly. Rows may omit the clone size; those that give it use once, few, many or a size class.

len: 15
v_gene: TRBV5-5
abundance: few
j_gene: TRBJ2-3
d_gene: .
CDR3aa: CASSLRGNIEDTQYF
CDR3nt: TGTGCCAGCAGCTTGAGAGGGAATATTGAAGATACGCAGTATTTT

len: 14
v_gene: TRBV27
abundance: .
j_gene: TRBJ2-3
d_gene: .
CDR3aa: CASSRDQKTDTQYF
CDR3nt: TGTGCCAGCAGTCGGGATCAGAAGACAGATACGCAGTATTTT

len: 14
v_gene: TRBV5-1
abundance: .
j_gene: TRBJ1-1
d_gene: .
CDR3aa: CASSWGHGATEAFF
CDR3nt: TGCGCCAGCAGCTGGGGACATGGGGCGACTGAAGCTTTCTTT

len: 15
v_gene: TRBV4-2
abundance: few
j_gene: TRBJ2-5
d_gene: TRBD2
CDR3aa: CASSLIERGRETQYF
CDR3nt: TGTGCCAGCAGCCTTATTGAGCGGGGCCGGGAGACCCAGTACTTC

len: 15
v_gene: TRBV4-1
abundance: .
j_gene: TRBJ1-5
d_gene: .
CDR3aa: CASSQVTDSNQPQHF
CDR3nt: TGCGCCAGCAGCCAAGTTACGGACAGCAATCAGCCCCAGCATTTT

len: 13
v_gene: TRBV6-1
abundance: .
j_gene: TRBJ1-6
d_gene: .
CDR3aa: CASIQGINSPLHF
CDR3nt: TGTGCCAGCATTCAGGGAATTAACTCACCCCTCCACTTT

len: 14
v_gene: TRBV28
abundance: few
j_gene: TRBJ1-2
d_gene: .
CDR3aa: CASSFGGAGYGYTF
CDR3nt: TGTGCCAGCAGTTTCGGCGGGGCGGGGTATGGCTACACCTTC

len: 19
v_gene: TRBV21-1
abundance: .
j_gene: TRBJ1-5
d_gene: .
CDR3aa: CASSKAQDQVWIGNQPQHF
CDR3nt: TGTGCCAGCAGCAAAGCGCAGGACCAGGTCTGGATCGGCAATCAGCCCCAGCATTTT

len: 16
v_gene: TRBV2
abundance: .
j_gene: TRBJ2-3
d_gene: .
CDR3aa: CASKTDTRGSTDTQYF
CDR3nt: TGTGCCAGCAAGACGGACACCCGAGGGAGCACAGATACGCAGTATTTT

len: 13
v_gene: TRBV20-1
abundance: few
j_gene: TRBJ1-6
d_gene: .
CDR3aa: CSAEGTANSPLHF
CDR3nt: TGCAGTGCTGAGGGGACCGCCAATTCACCCCTCCACTTT

len: 13
v_gene: TRBV5-4
abundance: .
j_gene: TRBJ2-3
d_gene: .
CDR3aa: CASRMDLTDTQYF
CDR3nt: TGTGCCAGCAGGATGGACTTAACAGATACGCAGTATTTT

len: 15
v_gene: TRBV19
abundance: few
j_gene: TRBJ2-1
d_gene: TRBD2
CDR3aa: CASSLWTSGINEQFF
CDR3nt: TGTGCCAGTAGTCTCTGGACTAGCGGTATAAATGAGCAGTTCTTC

len: 14
v_gene: TRBV3-1
abundance: .
j_gene: TRBJ2-1
d_gene: .
CDR3aa: CASSQDSILREQFF
CDR3nt: TGTGCCAGCAGCCAAGATTCGATCCTACGCGAGCAGTTCTTC

len: 14
v_gene: TRBV12-3/TRBV12-4
abundance: .
j_gene: TRBJ2-7
d_gene: .
CDR3aa: CASSSGTLTYGQYF
CDR3nt: TGTGCCAGCAGTTCCGGGACACTAACCTACGGGCAGTACTTC

len: 15
v_gene: TRBV20-1
abundance: .
j_gene: TRBJ1-6
d_gene: .
CDR3aa: CSARDGQTDYSPLHF
CDR3nt: TGCAGTGCTAGAGATGGGCAGACGGACTATTCACCCCTCCACTTT

len: 11
v_gene: TRBV20-1
abundance: .
j_gene: TRBJ2-1
d_gene: .
CDR3aa: CSARGANEQFF
CDR3nt: TGCAGTGCTAGGGGGGCCAATGAGCAGTTCTTC

len: 14
v_gene: TRBV4-2
abundance: few
j_gene: TRBJ2-4
d_gene: .
CDR3aa: CASSQEVAKNIQYF
CDR3nt: TGTGCCAGCAGCCAAGAGGTAGCCAAAAACATTCAGTACTTC

len: 13
v_gene: TRBV6-2/TRBV6-3
abundance: few
j_gene: TRBJ1-1
d_gene: .
CDR3aa: CASSYRFFTEAFF
CDR3nt: TGTGCCAGCAGTTACAGGTTCTTCACTGAAGCTTTCTTT

len: 15
v_gene: TRBV7-2
abundance: .
j_gene: TRBJ1-1
d_gene: .
CDR3aa: CASSPGLGMNTEAFF
CDR3nt: TGTGCCAGCAGCCCCGGTCTGGGAATGAACACTGAAGCTTTCTTT

len: 17
v_gene: TRBV6-2/TRBV6-3
abundance: few
j_gene: TRBJ2-1
d_gene: .
CDR3aa: CASRPHTGHGAYNEQFF
CDR3nt: TGTGCCAGCAGGCCGCATACGGGACACGGGGCCTACAATGAGCAGTTCTTC

len: 13
v_gene: TRBV7-3
abundance: .
j_gene: TRBJ2-1
d_gene: .
CDR3aa: CASSATGLNEQFF
CDR3nt: TGTGCCAGCAGCGCCACAGGGTTAAATGAGCAGTTCTTC

len: 15
v_gene: TRBV6-2/TRBV6-3
abundance: .
j_gene: TRBJ1-5
d_gene: TRBD1
CDR3aa: CASSYPGQGAQPQHF
CDR3nt: TGTGCCAGCAGTTATCCGGGACAGGGGGCTCAGCCCCAGCATTTT

len: 13
v_gene: TRBV5-5
abundance: few
j_gene: TRBJ2-5
d_gene: .
CDR3aa: CASTLVVEETQYF
CDR3nt: TGTGCCAGCACCCTCGTAGTTGAAGAGACCCAGTACTTC

len: 12
v_gene: TRBV5-1
abundance: few
j_gene: TRBJ2-3
d_gene: .
CDR3aa: CASRTQAGEGFF
CDR3nt: TGCGCCAGCAGGACACAGGCCGGGGAAGGGTTTTTT

len: 17
v_gene: TRBV9
abundance: .
j_gene: TRBJ2-1
d_gene: TRBD2
CDR3aa: CASTPGTSGRPYNEQFF
CDR3nt: TGTGCCAGCACCCCCGGTACTAGCGGGAGACCCTACAATGAGCAGTTCTTC

len: 16
v_gene: TRBV5-1
abundance: many
j_gene: TRBJ2-3
d_gene: .
CDR3aa: CASSLESGSGTDTQYF
CDR3nt: TGCGCCAGCAGCTTAGAGTCTGGATCGGGGACAGATACGCAGTATTTT

len: 14
v_gene: TRBV19
abundance: .
j_gene: TRBJ1-4
d_gene: .
CDR3aa: CASSKGSTGEKLFF
CDR3nt: TGTGCCAGTAGTAAGGGATCCACCGGAGAAAAACTGTTTTTT

len: 14
v_gene: TRBV5-1
abundance: many
j_gene: TRBJ1-4
d_gene: .
CDR3aa: CASSRDSTNEKLFF
CDR3nt: TGCGCCAGCAGCCGGGACTCAACTAATGAAAAACTGTTTTTT

len: 13
v_gene: TRBV4-1
abundance: .
j_gene: TRBJ1-5
d_gene: .
CDR3aa: CASSPQAVQPQHF
CDR3nt: TGCGCCAGCAGCCCTCAGGCTGTTCAGCCCCAGCATTTT

len: 20
v_gene: TRBV24-1
abundance: .
j_gene: TRBJ2-1
d_gene: TRBD2
CDR3aa: CATSESLGSGGESSYNEQFF
CDR3nt: TGTGCCACCAGTGAATCCCTGGGTAGCGGGGGGGAGAGCTCCTACAATGAGCAGTTCTTC

len: 17
v_gene: TRBV20-1
abundance: few
j_gene: TRBJ2-3
d_gene: .
CDR3aa: CSARGPPGGGGTDTQYF
CDR3nt: TGCAGTGCTAGAGGCCCCCCGGGTGGCGGGGGCACAGATACGCAGTATTTT

len: 14
v_gene: TRBV7-9
abundance: .
j_gene: TRBJ1-1
d_gene: .
CDR3aa: CASSPSKGVTEAFF
CDR3nt: TGTGCCAGCAGCCCCTCAAAGGGCGTCACTGAAGCTTTCTTT

len: 13
v_gene: TRBV19
abundance: .
j_gene: TRBJ1-3
d_gene: .
CDR3aa: CASSAGVGNTIYF
CDR3nt: TGTGCCAGTAGTGCGGGAGTCGGAAACACCATATATTTT

len: 11
v_gene: TRBV21-1
abundance: few
j_gene: TRBJ2-3
d_gene: .
CDR3aa: CAQAPIITQYF
CDR3nt: TGTGCCCAAGCACCCATAATTACGCAGTATTTT

len: 16
v_gene: TRBV4-1
abundance: few
j_gene: TRBJ2-1
d_gene: TRBD1
CDR3aa: CASRSAPGQSYNEQFF
CDR3nt: TGCGCCAGCAGATCCGCACCGGGACAGAGTTACAATGAGCAGTTCTTC

len: 14
v_gene: TRBV12-3/TRBV12-4
abundance: many
j_gene: TRBJ2-1
d_gene: .
CDR3aa: CASSFLALNNEQFF
CDR3nt: TGTGCCAGCAGTTTCCTGGCCCTAAACAATGAGCAGTTCTTC

len: 14
v_gene: TRBV4-1
abundance: .
j_gene: TRBJ1-1
d_gene: .
CDR3aa: CASSEQTLGTEAFF
CDR3nt: TGCGCCAGCAGCGAACAGACCTTGGGAACTGAAGCTTTCTTT

len: 15
v_gene: TRBV3-1
abundance: .
j_gene: TRBJ2-5
d_gene: .
CDR3aa: CASSQENLGQETQYF
CDR3nt: TGTGCCAGCAGCCAAGAAAACCTAGGACAAGAGACCCAGTACTTC

len: 15
v_gene: TRBV5-5
abundance: .
j_gene: TRBJ2-2
d_gene: .
CDR3aa: CASSFGRGNTGELFF
CDR3nt: TGTGCCAGCAGCTTTGGCAGGGGGAACACCGGGGAGCTGTTTTTT

len: 14
v_gene: TRBV9
abundance: few
j_gene: TRBJ1-6
d_gene: .
CDR3aa: CASSVDGDNSPLHF
CDR3nt: TGTGCCAGCAGCGTAGACGGAGATAATTCACCCCTCCACTTT

len: 14
v_gene: TRBV20-1
abundance: .
j_gene: TRBJ2-3
d_gene: .
CDR3aa: CSARGGLGPDTQYF
CDR3nt: TGCAGTGCTAGAGGGGGGTTAGGGCCAGATACGCAGTATTTT

len: 11
v_gene: TRBV7-2
abundance: many
j_gene: TRBJ1-1
d_gene: TRBD1
CDR3aa: CASSPGGTVFF
CDR3nt: TGTGCCAGCAGCCCAGGGGGGACTGTTTTCTTT

len: 15
v_gene: TRBV27
abundance: .
j_gene: TRBJ1-6
d_gene: .
CDR3aa: CASSFGGGDNSPLHF
CDR3nt: TGTGCCAGCAGTTTTGGGGGTGGCGATAATTCACCCCTCCACTTT

len: 15
v_gene: TRBV7-3
abundance: .
j_gene: TRBJ2-5
d_gene: .
CDR3aa: CASSLSPGPGETQYF
CDR3nt: TGTGCCAGCAGCTTAAGTCCGGGGCCCGGGGAGACCCAGTACTTC

len: 14
v_gene: TRBV5-1
abundance: .
j_gene: TRBJ1-2
d_gene: .
CDR3aa: CASSLSTGSYGYTF
CDR3nt: TGCGCCAGCAGCTTATCCACAGGGAGCTATGGCTACACCTTC

len: 16
v_gene: TRBV15
abundance: .
j_gene: TRBJ1-2
d_gene: TRBD1
CDR3aa: CATSRGETGIAWSYTF
CDR3nt: TGTGCCACCAGCAGAGGGGAGACAGGGATCGCCTGGAGCTACACCTTC

len: 15
v_gene: TRBV4-2
abundance: few
j_gene: TRBJ1-5
d_gene: .
CDR3aa: CASSQDEGRDQPQHF
CDR3nt: TGTGCCAGCAGCCAAGATGAGGGGAGGGATCAGCCCCAGCATTTT

len: 15
v_gene: TRBV3-1
abundance: few
j_gene: TRBJ2-1
d_gene: .
CDR3aa: CASRQDSHSYNEQFF
CDR3nt: TGTGCCAGCAGACAGGACTCCCACTCCTACAATGAGCAGTTCTTC

len: 16
v_gene: TRBV6-1
abundance: .
j_gene: TRBJ2-3
d_gene: TRBD2
CDR3aa: CASNPASGGGTDTQYF
CDR3nt: TGTGCCAGCAACCCAGCTAGCGGGGGGGGCACAGATACGCAGTATTTT

len: 17
v_gene: TRBV2
abundance: .
j_gene: TRBJ2-3
d_gene: TRBD2
CDR3aa: CASSEILSSGGTDTQYF
CDR3nt: TGTGCCAGCAGTGAGATCCTGAGTAGCGGGGGCACAGATACGCAGTATTTT

len: 12
v_gene: TRBV6-5
abundance: few
j_gene: TRBJ1-6
d_gene: .
CDR3aa: CASSAGYSPLHF
CDR3nt: TGTGCCAGCAGTGCAGGGTATTCACCCCTCCACTTT

len: 17
v_gene: TRBV20-1
abundance: .
j_gene: TRBJ2-1
d_gene: TRBD1
CDR3aa: CSARGTTGGTSYNEQFF
CDR3nt: TGCAGTGCTAGAGGGACTACAGGGGGAACGTCCTACAATGAGCAGTTCTTC

len: 16
v_gene: TRBV12-3/TRBV12-4
abundance: .
j_gene: TRBJ2-3
d_gene: .
CDR3aa: CASSLGFQPSTDTQYF
CDR3nt: TGTGCCAGCAGTTTAGGTTTCCAACCTAGCACAGATACGCAGTATTTT

len: 14
v_gene: TRBV7-2
abundance: .
j_gene: TRBJ2-5
d_gene: .
CDR3aa: CASSFSKGQETQYF
CDR3nt: TGTGCCAGCAGCTTTTCAAAGGGTCAAGAGACCCAGTACTTC

len: 16
v_gene: TRBV11-1
abundance: .
j_gene: TRBJ2-3
d_gene: TRBD2
CDR3aa: CASRPGRGRAQGTQYF
CDR3nt: TGTGCCAGCAGACCCGGGAGGGGCCGGGCCCAGGGTACGCAGTATTTT